This T cell receptor beta chain originates from a study of regulatory T cells in long-lasting Graves disease. Overall study findings and caveats: Persistent disease favored TRBV28, TRBJ1-2 and TRBJ2-5.

Time point denoted: newly diagnosed GD, antithyroid drugs for less than 3 months. RNA extracted from PBMCs served as the sequencing template. Combining iRepertoire HTBI primers with Arm-PCR of CDR3 regions, the authors built TCR beta libraries. MiXCR was run by TCRdb on the multiplex PCR reads, yielding one entry per CDR3 protein. The sample includes about 560,000 distinct CDR3 sequences, about 16% seen only once; the top ten take 12%. The CDR3 is 15 amino acids. J was trimmed by 6 bases and V by 1 base; bases with no gene match: 8. Looked up from germline, CDR1 is DFQATT and CDR2 is SNEGSKA (reference sequence). This clonotype was seen repeatedly, ten times or more. Its antigen remains unknown. The sample also formed part of further work on T cells in Graves' hyperthyroidism and ophthalmopathy.

Sample: peripheral blood mononuclear cells (PBMCs), taken at new diagnosis, from a patient treated with antithyroid drugs. This chain links TRBV20-1 with TRBJ2-7, with TRBD1 identical over 11 bases. The TCR originated in a man younger than 35 with Graves disease. CDR3: CSARGARDRGTEQYF. In DNA, the CDR3 is TGCAGTGCTAGAGGGGCCCGGGACAGGGGGACCGAGCAGTACTTC.